This TCR beta chain was sequenced during a study of cytomegalovirus exposure and HLA in healthy donors. Points from the study as a whole: Among the CMV-associated chains, a few were confirmed in vitro as specific for CMV antigens. TCR beta chains numbering some 160 were designated cytomegalovirus-associated. Roughly uniform sequencing depth across donors was assumed, possibly incorrectly.

Concerning this clone itself: Its target is unknown.

Vbeta (60) and Jbeta (13) primers were used in the PCR. Sequencing used immunoSEQ multiplex PCR; TCRdb keeps in-frame clones, though not all of them. The sample holds roughly 130,000 clones, roughly 76% seen once. Losses at the gene ends were 0 bases for V and 5 bases for J; bases not matched to a gene: 9. CDR1 is SGHRS and CDR2 is YFSETQ in the germline V gene. The CDR3 consists of 16 residues. The sequenced sample consisted of PBMCs. This receptor was taken from a man aged 30 to 45 in good health and CMV-seronegative. V is TRBV5-1 and J is TRBJ2-7, with TRBD1 identical over 9 bases. The CDR3 protein is CASSLGSTGGNDEQYF. For the CDR3, the DNA is TGCGCCAGCAGCTTGGGTTCGACAGGGGGGAACGACGAGCAGTACTTC.